Listed below are T cell receptor beta chains from one sample, sequenced in a study of blood T cell repertoires in COVID-19. Measured with immunoSEQ multiplex PCR; TCRdb has only the in-frame clones, and not every one. In the table there are some 210,000 clones, more than 80% of which are singletons. Sequencing input: PBMCs or T cells enriched from blood (not recorded which). The receptors here all came from a man in his forties who had recovered from COVID-19. Each CDR3 is given with its conserved first and last residue. D genes are given only for firm matches. The listing skips clone size in some rows; elsewhere it reads once, few, many or a size class.

v_call	d_call	clone_size	j_call	cdr3_nt	cdr3_aa
TRBV3-1/TRBV3-2	TRBD1	few	TRBJ2-7	TGTGCCAGCAGCCCCCGGACAGGCGAGCAGTACTTC	CASSPRTGEQYF
TRBV7-9	TRBD1	.	TRBJ2-7	TGTGCCACGACGACAGGGGCCTCCTACGAGCAGTACTTC	CATTTGASYEQYF
TRBV3-1/TRBV3-2	.	few	TRBJ1-6	TGTGCCAGCAGCCAAGCAGGTTACTATAATTCACCCCTCCACTTT	CASSQAGYYNSPLHF
TRBV5-4	.	.	TRBJ2-3	TGTGCCAGCAGCCCGGGACAGAGGGAGGCAGATACGCAGTATTTT	CASSPGQREADTQYF
TRBV15	TRBD1	once	TRBJ1-4	TGTGCCACCAGCAATGAGGGGGCTCTTAATGAAAAACTGTTTTTT	CATSNEGALNEKLFF
TRBV6-2/TRBV6-3	TRBD1	.	TRBJ2-1	TGTGCCAGCAGATACCAGGGGGCGCGGGAGCAGTTCTTC	CASRYQGAREQFF
TRBV12-3/TRBV12-4	.	.	TRBJ2-7	TGTGCCAGCACCCGGGGGTACGAGCAGTACTTC	CASTRGYEQYF
TRBV6-5	.	.	TRBJ1-4	TGTGCCAGCTCAGGGGCAGGGTCAACTAATGAAAAACTGTTTTTT	CASSGAGSTNEKLFF
TRBV29-1	TRBD1	.	TRBJ1-3	TGCAGCGTGAAAAGGACAGGGGTCTCTGGAAACACCATATATTTT	CSVKRTGVSGNTIYF
TRBV7-2	TRBD1	.	TRBJ2-3	TGTGCCAGCAGCCCCGGACAGGTTACGTCGGATACGCAGTATTTT	CASSPGQVTSDTQYF
TRBV5-1	TRBD1	.	TRBJ1-2	TGCGCCAGCAGCCTGGACAGGGGGCGCCGTCCCTATGGCTACACCTTC	CASSLDRGRRPYGYTF
TRBV13	TRBD1	.	TRBJ1-2	TGTGCCAGCAGCCGACAGGGGGCGAACTATGGCTACACCTTC	CASSRQGANYGYTF
TRBV7-2	.	.	TRBJ2-2	TGTGCCAGCAGCTTAGACAGGATAACCACCGGGGAGCTGTTTTTT	CASSLDRITTGELFF
TRBV4-1	TRBD1	.	TRBJ2-1	TGCGCCAGCAGCCAAGTGCGGGGACAGGGGTACAATGAGCAGTTCTTC	CASSQVRGQGYNEQFF
TRBV7-2	TRBD1	.	TRBJ1-2	TGTGCCAGCAGCTTAGTCGGGACAGGCACTTATGGCTACACCTTC	CASSLVGTGTYGYTF
TRBV4-1	TRBD1	.	TRBJ1-6	TGCGCCAGCAGCCAAGGGCCGACAGGGTCCTATAATTCACCCCTCCACTTT	CASSQGPTGSYNSPLHF
TRBV5-6	TRBD1	.	TRBJ1-1	TGTGCCAGCAACATTCGATGGACAGGGTTCACTGAAGCTTTCTTT	CASNIRWTGFTEAFF
TRBV6-5	.	.	TRBJ2-7	TGTGCCAGCAGTTATGAGTCAGGGATCTACGAGCAGTACTTC	CASSYESGIYEQYF